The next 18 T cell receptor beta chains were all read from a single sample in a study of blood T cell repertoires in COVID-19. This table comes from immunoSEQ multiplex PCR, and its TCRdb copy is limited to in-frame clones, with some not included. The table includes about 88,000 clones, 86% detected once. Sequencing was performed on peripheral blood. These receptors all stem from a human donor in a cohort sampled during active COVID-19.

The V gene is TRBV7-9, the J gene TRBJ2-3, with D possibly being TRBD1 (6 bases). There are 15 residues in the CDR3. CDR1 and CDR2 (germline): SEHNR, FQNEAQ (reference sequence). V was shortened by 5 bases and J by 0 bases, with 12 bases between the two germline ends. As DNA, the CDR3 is TGTGCCAGCAGCCAGCGGACAGACAGCACAGATACGCAGTATTTT. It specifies CASSQRTDSTDTQYF.

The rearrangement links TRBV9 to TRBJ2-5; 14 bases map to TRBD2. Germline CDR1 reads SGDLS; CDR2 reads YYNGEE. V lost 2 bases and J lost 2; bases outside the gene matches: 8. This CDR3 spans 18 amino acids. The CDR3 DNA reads TGTGCCAGCAGCGTCCGGACCGGACTAGCGGGGGGACAAGAGACCCAGTACTTC. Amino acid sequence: CASSVRTGLAGGQETQYF. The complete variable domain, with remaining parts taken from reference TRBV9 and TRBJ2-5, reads DSGVTQTPKHLITATGQRVTLRCSPRSGDLSVYWYQQSLDQGLQFLIQYYNGEERAKGNILERFSAQQFPDLHSELNLSSLELGDSALYFCASSVRTGLAGGQETQYFGPGTRLLVL.

CDR3 DNA: TGCAGCGTTGTGCCTATCAACACTGAAGCTTTCTTT. Translating it yields CSVVPINTEAFF. The genes are TRBV29-1 and TRBJ1-1, with D unresolved. V lost 4 bases, J lost 2 bases, and 8 bases lay in between. Looked up from germline, CDR1 is SQVTM and CDR2 is ANQGSEA. CDR3 length: 12 residues. Full variable domain (missing parts from reference TRBV29-1 and TRBJ1-1): SAVISQKPSRDICQRGTSLTIQCQVDSQVTMMFWYRQQPGQSLTLIATANQGSEATYESGFVIDKFPISRPNLTFSTLTVSNMSPEDSSIYLCSVVPINTEAFFGQGTRLTVV.

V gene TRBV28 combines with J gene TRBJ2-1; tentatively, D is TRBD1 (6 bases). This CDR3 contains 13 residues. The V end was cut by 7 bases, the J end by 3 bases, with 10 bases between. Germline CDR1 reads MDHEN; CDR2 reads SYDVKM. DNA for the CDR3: TGTGCCAGCAACCTGGACAGCTACAATGAGCAGTTCTTC. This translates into CASNLDSYNEQFF.

The CDR3 region is CASSSKGSSYNEQFF. The CDR3 region has the DNA TGTGCCAGCAGCTCAAAAGGGAGCTCCTACAATGAGCAGTTCTTC. This chain joins TRBV5-4 and TRBJ2-1; D possibly corresponds to TRBD2 (5 bases). From germline, CDR1 is SGHNT and CDR2 YYREEE (reference sequence). This CDR3 has 15 residues. Between the trimmed V and J ends, which lost 3 bases and 0 bases, there was a span of 10 bases.

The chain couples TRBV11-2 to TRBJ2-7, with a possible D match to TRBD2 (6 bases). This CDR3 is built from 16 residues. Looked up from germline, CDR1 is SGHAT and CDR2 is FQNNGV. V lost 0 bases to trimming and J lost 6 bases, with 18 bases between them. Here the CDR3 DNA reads TGTGCCAGCAGCTTAGAGCCTGCGGGGAGCACTGGCGAGCAGTACTTC. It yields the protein CASSLEPAGSTGEQYF.

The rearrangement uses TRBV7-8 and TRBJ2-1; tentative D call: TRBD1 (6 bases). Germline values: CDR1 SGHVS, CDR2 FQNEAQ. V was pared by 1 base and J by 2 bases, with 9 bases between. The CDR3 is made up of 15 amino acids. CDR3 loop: CASSLGRGPYNEQFF. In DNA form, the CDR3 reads TGTGCCAGCAGCTTAGGCAGGGGCCCCTACAATGAGCAGTTCTTC.

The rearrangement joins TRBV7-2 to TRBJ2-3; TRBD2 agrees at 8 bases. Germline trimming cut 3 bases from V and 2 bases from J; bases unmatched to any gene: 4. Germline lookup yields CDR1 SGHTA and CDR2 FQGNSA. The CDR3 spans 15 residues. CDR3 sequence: CASSFFSGDTDTQYF. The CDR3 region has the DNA TGTGCCAGCAGCTTTTTTAGCGGGGACACAGATACGCAGTATTTT.

CDR3 in DNA: TGTGCCAGCAGCCAAGGTAGCGGAGGCCAAGAGACCCAGTACTTC. It translates to CASSQGSGGQETQYF. The chain couples TRBV3-1 (or the pseudogene TRBV3-2) to TRBJ2-5; D might be TRBD2 (6 bases). Germline CDR1 reads LGHDT; CDR2 reads YNNKEL (reference sequence). V lost 1 base, J lost 1 base, and 10 bases lay in between. The CDR3 contains 15 residues.

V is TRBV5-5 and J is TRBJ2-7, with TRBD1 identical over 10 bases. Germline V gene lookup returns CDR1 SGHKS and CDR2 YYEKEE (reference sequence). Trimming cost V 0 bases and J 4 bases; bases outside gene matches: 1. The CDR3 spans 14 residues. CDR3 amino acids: CASSLGTGGYEQYF. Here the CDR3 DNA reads TGTGCCAGCAGCTTGGGGACAGGGGGTTACGAGCAGTACTTC.

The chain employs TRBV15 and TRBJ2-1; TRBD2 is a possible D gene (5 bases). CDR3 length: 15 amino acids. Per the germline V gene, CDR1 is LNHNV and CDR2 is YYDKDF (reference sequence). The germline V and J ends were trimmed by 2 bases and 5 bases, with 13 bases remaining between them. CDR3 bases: TGTGCCACCAGCAGACGGGCTAGCCGCAACAATGAGCAGTTCTTC. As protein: CATSRRASRNNEQFF.

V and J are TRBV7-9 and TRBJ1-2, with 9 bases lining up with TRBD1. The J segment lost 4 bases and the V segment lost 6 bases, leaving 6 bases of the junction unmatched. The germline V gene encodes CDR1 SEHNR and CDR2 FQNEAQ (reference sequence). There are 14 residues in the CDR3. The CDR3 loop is CASRKLGQGYGYTF. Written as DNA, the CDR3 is TGTGCCAGCAGGAAACTGGGACAGGGCTATGGCTACACCTTC. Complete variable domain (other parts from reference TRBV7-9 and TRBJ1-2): DTGVSQNPRHKITKRGQNVTFRCDPISEHNRLYWYRQTLGQGPEFLTYFQNEAQLEKSRLLSDRFSAERPKGSFSTLEIQRTEQGDSAMYLCASRKLGQGYGYTFGSGTRLTVV.

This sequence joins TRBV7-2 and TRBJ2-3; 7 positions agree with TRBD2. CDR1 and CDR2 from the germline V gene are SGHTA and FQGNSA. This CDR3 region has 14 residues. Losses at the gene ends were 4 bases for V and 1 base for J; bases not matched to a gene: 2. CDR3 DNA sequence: TGTGCCAGCAGCTCCCGGGGGGGCACAGATACGCAGTATTTT. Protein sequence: CASSSRGGTDTQYF.

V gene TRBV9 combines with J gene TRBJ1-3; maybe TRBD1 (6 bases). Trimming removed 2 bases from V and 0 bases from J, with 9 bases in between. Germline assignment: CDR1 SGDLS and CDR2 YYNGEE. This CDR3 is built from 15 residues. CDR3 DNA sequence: TGTGCCAGCAGCGTCGGGGGGCCCTCTGGAAACACCATATATTTT. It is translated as CASSVGGPSGNTIYF.

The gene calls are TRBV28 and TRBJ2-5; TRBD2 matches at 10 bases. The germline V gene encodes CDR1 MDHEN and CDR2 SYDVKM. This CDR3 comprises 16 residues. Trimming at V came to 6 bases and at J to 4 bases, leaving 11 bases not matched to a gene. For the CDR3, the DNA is TGTGCCAGCAGACCCTTAGGAGGGACTAGCGTAGAGACCCAGTACTTC. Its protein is CASRPLGGTSVETQYF.

CDR3 sequence: CASSSTGGRRDTQYF. The CDR3, as DNA: TGTGCCAGCAGCAGCACGGGGGGGCGAAGAGATACGCAGTATTTT. The chain employs TRBV11-2 and TRBJ2-3; 8 bases are a match to TRBD2. The ends lost 5 bases at V and 5 bases at J; junction bases unmatched: 9. The CDR3 has 15 residues. Germline V gene lookup returns CDR1 SGHAT and CDR2 FQNNGV.

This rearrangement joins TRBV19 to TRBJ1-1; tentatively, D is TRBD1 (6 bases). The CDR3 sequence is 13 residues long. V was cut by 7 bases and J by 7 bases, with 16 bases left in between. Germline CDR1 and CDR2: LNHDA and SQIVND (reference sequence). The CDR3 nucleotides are TGTGCCAGTAACCGCAGGGGCCGTCTTGAAGCTTTCTTT. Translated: CASNRRGRLEAFF.

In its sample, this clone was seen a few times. CDR3: CAIDGAQRNEQFF. Written as DNA, the CDR3 is TGTGCCATCGATGGGGCCCAGAGGAATGAGCAGTTCTTC. The chain uses TRBV7-2 and TRBJ2-1; tentatively, D is TRBD1 (5 bases). With 10 bases removed from V and 7 bases from J, the gap between germline ends came to 17 bases. This CDR3 is built from 13 residues. The V gene's germline CDR1 is SGHTA and CDR2 FQGNSA.